This T cell receptor (beta chain) stems from a study of T cell responses to AZD1222 COVID-19 vaccine. Study-wide findings and caveats: Regions 160-218 and 743-854 dominated among vaccine-associated CD4 TCRs spanning spike.

In regard to this clone: As yet, its antigen is unknown.

TCRdb keeps only in-frame clones here, not all; method: immunoSEQ multiplex PCR. The data contain around 160,000 clones, approximately 89% of them singletons. Deletions cut 5 bases from V and 4 bases from J, with 9 bases between. This CDR3 spans 12 amino acids. Per the germline V gene, CDR1 is MRHNA and CDR2 is SNTAGT. The receptor's source is an adult in good health. This specimen was peripheral blood, taken on day 0 of AZD1222 vaccination. The chain couples TRBV6-4 to TRBJ2-7, with D unclear. CDR3 protein: CASSPELYEQYF. The CDR3 nucleotides read TGTGCCAGCAGTCCCGAATTATACGAGCAGTACTTC.